The T cell receptor (beta chain) under discussion was sequenced for a study of blood T cell repertoires in COVID-19. As for the study in general: COVID-19 samples from acute and convalescent phases originated in the United States, Italy and Spain. From T cells, B-cell-depleted T cells, or PBMCs came the material, which was cDNA or gDNA.

Germline trimming cut 8 bases from V and 5 bases from J; bases unmatched to any gene: 8. Germline V gene lookup returns CDR1 MNHEY and CDR2 SVGAGI. The CDR3 spans 14 residues. This clone was counted only a few times. Source study methods: Estimation of nucleated cell counts relied on the amplification of reference gene primers. This table comes from immunoSEQ multiplex PCR, and its TCRdb copy is limited to in-frame clones, with some not included. The V and J calls and the clone size are those of that table, but D and trimming were determined from the DNA. The sample gives roughly 200,000 clones, around four fifths of which show up once; roughly a tenth is in the top ten. Seattle's enrolled individuals joined amid active infection and were then monitored longitudinally.

The sequence was collected from a woman older than 75 with COVID-19, enrolled during active disease. The chain links TRBV6-5 to TRBJ2-5, with 10 nucleotides matching TRBD2. Sequencing was done on a sample of peripheral blood. The CDR3, as DNA: TGTGCCAGCTGGGAGCGGGGGGGTTGGGAGACCCAGTACTTC. Encoded protein: CASWERGGWETQYF.